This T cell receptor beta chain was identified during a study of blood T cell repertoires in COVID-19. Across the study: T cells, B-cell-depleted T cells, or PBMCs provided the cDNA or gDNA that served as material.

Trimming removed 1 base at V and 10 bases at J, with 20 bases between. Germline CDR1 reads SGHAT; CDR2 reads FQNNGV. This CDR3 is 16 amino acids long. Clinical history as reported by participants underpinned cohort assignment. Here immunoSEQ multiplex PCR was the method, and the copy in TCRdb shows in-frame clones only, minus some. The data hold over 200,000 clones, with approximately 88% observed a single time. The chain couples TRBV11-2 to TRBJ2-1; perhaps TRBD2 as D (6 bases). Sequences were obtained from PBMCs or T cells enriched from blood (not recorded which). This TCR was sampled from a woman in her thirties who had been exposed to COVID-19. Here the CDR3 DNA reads TGTGCCAGCAGCTTAGGCGTGGGACTGGGCAGCCGGGAGCAGTTCTTC. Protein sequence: CASSLGVGLGSREQFF.